Described below is a single TCR beta chain sequence and its context. As yet, its antigen is unknown. Possible read error: a much larger clone is one base away. The data stem from a study of CD8 T cells in ankylosing spondylitis. With molecular barcodes, quantitative 5'-RACE was used to make the TCR beta libraries. MiXCR, run by TCRdb on the 5' RACE reads, gives a single entry per CDR3 protein. The table records about 500,000 distinct CDR3 sequences, roughly 5% of them present only once. The CDR3 is made up of 13 amino acids. V shed 3 bases and J 8 bases; nucleotides not matched to a gene: 10. Germline lookup yields CDR1 DFQATT and CDR2 SNEGSKA (reference sequence). Findings of the study overall: The study identified a TCR beta motif of eight highly homologous variants that appeared characteristic of ankylosing spondylitis blood. As reported, disease-linked clones showed significant enrichment in matched ankylosing spondylitis synovial fluid. Researchers report that disease-linked clones proved CD8+ and relatively rare in peripheral blood.

The chain employs TRBV20-1 and TRBJ2-7, with TRBD1 matching 7 bases. The sequence came from a male donor with ankylosing spondylitis. Sequences were obtained from blood, either unsorted or a sorted T cell fraction (not recorded which). As DNA, the CDR3 is TGCAGTGCTAGGATACTGGAAGGGGGCAAGCAGTACTTC. Its protein product is CSARILEGGKQYF.